The 14 T cell receptor beta chains listed next were all sequenced from one sample in a study of cytomegalovirus exposure and HLA in healthy donors. TCRdb's copy holds only in-frame clones and misses some; the assay was immunoSEQ multiplex PCR. The sample has tens of thousands of clones; around 90% are singletons. Sequencing used PBMCs. Receptors originate from a woman younger than 35 in good health and CMV-seronegative.

V usage is TRBV5-4 and J usage is TRBJ1-1; D uncertain. Germline CDR1 SGHNT, CDR2 YYREEE (reference sequence). This CDR3 spans 15 amino acids. V lost 2 bases and J 0 bases, leaving 11 bases between the germline ends. CDR3 sequence reads: CASSFEGLMNTEAFF. CDR3 nucleotide sequence: TGTGCCAGCAGCTTCGAGGGATTAATGAACACTGAAGCTTTCTTT.

CDR3 loop: CASSVGGGLSQYF. CDR3 nucleotide sequence: TGTGCCAGCAGCGTAGGCGGGGGGCTGAGCCAGTACTTC. The J gene is TRBJ2-5, the V gene TRBV9, with 8 bases lining up with TRBD2. In germline, CDR1 is SGDLS, CDR2 YYNGEE. With V trimmed by 0 bases and J by 10 bases, 5 bases remained unmatched. The CDR3 totals 13 residues.

This chain links TRBV18 with TRBJ2-7, with 10 positions matching TRBD1. Germline V CDR1 and CDR2: KGHSH, LQKENI. V was pared by 6 bases and J by 5 bases, with 4 bases of the junction left unmatched. The CDR3 totals 13 residues. The CDR3 is CASSSTGGNEQYF. The CDR3 bases are TGTGCCAGCTCGTCGACAGGGGGCAACGAGCAGTACTTC.

V and J are TRBV7-9 and TRBJ2-1, with TRBD2 matching 10 bases. V was clipped by 4 bases and J by 13 bases; unmatched bases: 4. There are 12 residues in the CDR3. Germline CDR1 is SEHNR and CDR2 is FQNEAQ (reference sequence). The CDR3 is CASSSSGSIQFF. In nucleotides, the CDR3 is TGTGCCAGCAGCTCTAGCGGGAGTATTCAGTTCTTC. Full variable domain (rest looked up from reference TRBV7-9 and TRBJ2-1): DTGVSQNPRHKITKRGQNVTFRCDPISEHNRLYWYRQTLGQGPEFLTYFQNEAQLEKSRLLSDRFSAERPKGSFSTLEIQRTEQGDSAMYLCASSSSGSIQFFGPGTRLTVL.

The V gene is TRBV27, the J gene TRBJ2-3, with D unclear. The CDR3 runs to 14 residues. Trimming stripped 3 bases from V and 2 bases from J, with 9 bases between. The V gene's germline CDR1 is MNHEY and CDR2 SMNVEV (reference sequence). The CDR3 region is CASSFGLSTDTQYF. CDR3 in DNA: TGTGCCAGCAGTTTTGGTCTATCCACAGATACGCAGTATTTT.

The rearrangement joins TRBV6-1 to TRBJ2-1; TRBD1 matches 7 bases. CDR1 is MNHNS, CDR2 SASEGT, per germline. There are 15 residues in the CDR3. The V and J ends lost 7 bases and 7 bases, in that order; junction bases with no gene match: 13. CDR3 residues: CASKSYRGVGNEQFF. The CDR3 DNA reads as TGTGCCAGCAAATCGTACAGGGGAGTAGGTAATGAGCAGTTCTTC.

This clone was seen only once. The genes are TRBV6-1 and TRBJ2-7; D call uncertain. CDR3 size: 14 residues. CDR1 MNHNS and CDR2 SASEGT come from the germline V gene. V lost 3 bases and J lost 0, with 9 bases in between. CDR3 nucleotides: TGTGCCAGCAGTGACCACAGACACTCCTACGAGCAGTACTTC. It is translated as CASSDHRHSYEQYF.

This rearrangement joins TRBV19 to TRBJ2-1, with D possibly being TRBD1 (6 bases). Germline V gives CDR1 LNHDA, CDR2 SQIVND (reference sequence). The CDR3 has 14 amino acids. V lost 4 bases, J lost 8 bases, and 15 bases lay in between. CDR3 DNA: TGTGCCAGTAGTAGTATTCTACAGGGTTATGAGCAGTTCTTC. This codes for CASSSILQGYEQFF.

The chain employs TRBV15 and TRBJ2-1, with 15 positions matching TRBD2. This CDR3 is 16 amino acids long. CDR1 and CDR2 from the germline V gene are LNHNV and YYDKDF (reference sequence). The trim removed 5 bases at V and 2 bases at J, leaving 1 base unmatched. CDR3 residues: CATSGLAGGTYNEQFF. As DNA, the CDR3 is TGTGCCACCAGCGGACTAGCGGGAGGGACCTACAATGAGCAGTTCTTC. The full variable domain, in which reference TRBV15 and TRBJ2-1 provide the parts outside the CDR3, is DAMVIQNPRYQVTQFGKPVTLSCSQTLNHNVMYWYQQKSSQAPKLLFHYYDKDFNNEADTPDNFQSRRPNTSFCFLDIRSPGLGDTAMYLCATSGLAGGTYNEQFFGPGTRLTVL.

J is TRBJ2-5 and V is TRBV5-4, with D perhaps TRBD2 (5 bases). Trimming shortened V by 0 bases and J by 5 bases, and 14 bases separated the two germline ends. CDR1 and CDR2 (germline): SGHNT, YYREEE (reference sequence). The CDR3 runs 15 residues. The CDR3 sequence is CASSLVRAGGETQYF. CDR3 nucleotide sequence: TGTGCCAGCAGCTTGGTGCGGGCGGGTGGGGAGACCCAGTACTTC.

This chain connects TRBV7-9 to TRBJ2-1, with 9 bases aligning to TRBD2. From germline, CDR1 is SEHNR and CDR2 FQNEAQ (reference sequence). The CDR3 extends over 14 amino acids. CDR3 protein: CAQRAAGGLNEQFF. The CDR3 DNA follows: TGTGCGCAGCGGGCAGCGGGAGGTCTTAATGAGCAGTTCTTC.

The V gene is TRBV10-3, the J gene TRBJ1-1; D uncertain. Germline V gene data show CDR1 as ENHRY and CDR2 as SYGVKD. This CDR3 spans 14 amino acids. The CDR3 protein is CAIRVHPTNTEAFF. The CDR3, as DNA: TGTGCGATACGGGTCCACCCAACGAACACTGAAGCTTTCTTT.

The V call is TRBV15, the J call TRBJ2-7, with D possibly TRBD2 on 6 matching bases. The germline V gene encodes CDR1 LNHNV and CDR2 YYDKDF (reference sequence). The CDR3 loop spans 14 amino acids. With 5 bases removed from V and 5 bases from J, the gap between germline ends came to 16 bases. CDR3 sequence: CATSAGPFVNEQYF. CDR3 DNA: TGTGCCACCAGCGCGGGGCCCTTCGTGAACGAGCAGTACTTC.

This chain links TRBV11-2 with TRBJ2-7; 8 nucleotides agree with TRBD1. V was clipped by 3 bases and J by 2 bases; unmatched bases: 3. Per the germline V gene, CDR1 is SGHAT and CDR2 is FQNNGV. This CDR3 has 14 residues. This CDR3 is CASSLDREAYEQYF. The CDR3 nucleotides read TGTGCCAGCAGCTTGGACAGGGAGGCCTACGAGCAGTACTTC.